This TCR beta chain was captured in a study of shared clonotypes between healthy human individuals. Overall study results and limits: Although depth was large, rarefaction showed that sequencing of the sorted subsets was incomplete. Compared with clonotypes that all four donors shared, non-shared clonotypes had lower generation probabilities.

With regard to this clone: Its antigen is currently unknown.

Using immunoSEQ multiplex PCR, the repertoire was profiled, and TCRdb retains in-frame clones only, with some absent. The repertoire holds about 1.1 million clones, with approximately 80% as singletons. The sample taken for sequencing was memory CD4+ T cells from PBMCs. Indicated subset: CD45RA-negative fraction. The sequence came from a man aged 18 to 30 in good health. Some clones in this sample may be carry-over from other donors' samples.

The CDR3 reads CASSQTGRGSPYEQYF. The CDR3 DNA reads as TGTGCCAGCAGTCAAACAGGGCGAGGGTCCCCCTACGAGCAGTACTTC. This chain joins TRBV28 and TRBJ2-7; the D gene is possibly TRBD1 (6 bases). This CDR3 contains 16 residues. V gave up 5 bases and J gave up 2 bases, with 19 bases separating them. CDR1 MDHEN and CDR2 SYDVKM come from the germline V gene.